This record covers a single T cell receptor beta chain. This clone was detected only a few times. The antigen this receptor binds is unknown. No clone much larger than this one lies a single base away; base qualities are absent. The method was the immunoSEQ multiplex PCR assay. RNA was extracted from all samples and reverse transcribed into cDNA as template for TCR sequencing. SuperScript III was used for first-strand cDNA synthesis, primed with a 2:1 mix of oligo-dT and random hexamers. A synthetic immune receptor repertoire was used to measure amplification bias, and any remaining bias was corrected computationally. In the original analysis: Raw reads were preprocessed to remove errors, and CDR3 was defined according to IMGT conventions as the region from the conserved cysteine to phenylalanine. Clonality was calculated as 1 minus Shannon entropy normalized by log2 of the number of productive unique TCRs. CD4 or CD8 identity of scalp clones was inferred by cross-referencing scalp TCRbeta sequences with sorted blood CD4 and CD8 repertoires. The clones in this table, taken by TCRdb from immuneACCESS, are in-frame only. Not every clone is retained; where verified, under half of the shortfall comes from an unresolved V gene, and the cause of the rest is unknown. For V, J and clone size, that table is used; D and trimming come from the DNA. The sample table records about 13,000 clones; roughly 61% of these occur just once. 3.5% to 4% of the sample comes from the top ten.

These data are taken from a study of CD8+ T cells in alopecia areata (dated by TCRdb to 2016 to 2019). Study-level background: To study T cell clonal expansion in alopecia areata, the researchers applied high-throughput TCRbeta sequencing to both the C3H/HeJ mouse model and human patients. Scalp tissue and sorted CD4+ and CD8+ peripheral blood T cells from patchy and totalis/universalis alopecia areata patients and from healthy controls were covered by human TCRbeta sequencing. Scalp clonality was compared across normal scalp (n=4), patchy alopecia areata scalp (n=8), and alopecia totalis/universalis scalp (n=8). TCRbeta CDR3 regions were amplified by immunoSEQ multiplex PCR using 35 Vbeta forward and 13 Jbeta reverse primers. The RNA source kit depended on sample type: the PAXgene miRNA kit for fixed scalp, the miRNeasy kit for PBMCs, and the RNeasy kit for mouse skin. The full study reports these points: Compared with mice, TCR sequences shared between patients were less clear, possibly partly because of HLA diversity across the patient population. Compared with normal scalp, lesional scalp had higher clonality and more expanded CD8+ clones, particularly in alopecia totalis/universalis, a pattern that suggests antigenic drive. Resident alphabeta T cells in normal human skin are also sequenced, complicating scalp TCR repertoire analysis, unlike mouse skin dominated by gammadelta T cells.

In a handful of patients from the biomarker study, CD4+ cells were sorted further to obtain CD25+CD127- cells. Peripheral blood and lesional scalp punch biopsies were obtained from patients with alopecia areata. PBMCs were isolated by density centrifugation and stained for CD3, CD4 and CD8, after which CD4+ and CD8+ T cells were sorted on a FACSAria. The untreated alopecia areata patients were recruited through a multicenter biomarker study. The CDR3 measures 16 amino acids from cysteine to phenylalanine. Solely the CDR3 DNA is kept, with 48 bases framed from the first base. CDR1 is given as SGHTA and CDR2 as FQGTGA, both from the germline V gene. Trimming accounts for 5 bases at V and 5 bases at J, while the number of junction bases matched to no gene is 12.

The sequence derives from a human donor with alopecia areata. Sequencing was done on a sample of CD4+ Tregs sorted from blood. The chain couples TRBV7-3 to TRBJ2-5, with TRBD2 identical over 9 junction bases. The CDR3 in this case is CASSPVASGIGETQYF. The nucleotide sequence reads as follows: TGTGCCAGCAGCCCGGTGGCTAGCGGGATCGGGGAGACCCAGTACTTC. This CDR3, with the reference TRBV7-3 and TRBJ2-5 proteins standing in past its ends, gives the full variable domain GAGVSQTPSNKVTEKGKYVELRCDPISGHTALYWYRQSLGQGPEFLIYFQGTGAADDSGLPNDRFFAVRPEGSVSTLKIQRTERGDSAVYLCASSPVASGIGETQYFGPGTRLLVL.